This entry concerns a single TCR beta chain. The antigen remains unidentified. The investigators reverse transcribed all of the isolated RNA, so they sequenced expressed TCRB transcripts. Data came from immunoSEQ multiplex PCR; TCRdb stores just in-frame clones and leaves some out. The sample lists more than 350,000 clones; over 9.5% were seen once. The sample belongs to a study of beta chain features in type 1 diabetes. Whole-study results and caveats: Among type 1 diabetes patients, VDJ junctions had fewer insertions and more deletions.

This TCR derives from a woman aged 18-29 years in good health. Sequencing input: naive CD4+ T cells from blood.

CDR3 in amino acids: CASSQVLAFLDSNQPQHF. The CDR3 nucleotides are TGCGCCAGCAGCCAAGTATTGGCCTTCCTCGATAGCAATCAGCCCCAGCATTTT. The chain couples TRBV4-1 to TRBJ1-5, with D hard to call. V shed 1 base and J shed 0 bases, with 16 bases lying between them. CDR1 and CDR2 (germline): MGHRA, YSYEKL. The CDR3 contains 18 residues.